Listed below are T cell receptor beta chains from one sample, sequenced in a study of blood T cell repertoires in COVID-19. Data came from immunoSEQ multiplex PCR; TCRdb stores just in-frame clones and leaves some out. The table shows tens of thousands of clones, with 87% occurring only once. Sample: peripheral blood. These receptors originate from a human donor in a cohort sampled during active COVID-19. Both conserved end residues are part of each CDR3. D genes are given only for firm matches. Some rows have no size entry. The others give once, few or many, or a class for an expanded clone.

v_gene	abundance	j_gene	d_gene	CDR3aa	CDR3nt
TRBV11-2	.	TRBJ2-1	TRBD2	CASSLDRDRGGYNEQFF	TGTGCCAGCAGCTTAGATCGAGATCGGGGGGGCTACAATGAGCAGTTCTTC
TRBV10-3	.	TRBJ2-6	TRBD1	CAISIQGFGANVLTF	TGTGCCATCAGCATACAGGGGTTTGGGGCCAACGTCCTGACTTTC
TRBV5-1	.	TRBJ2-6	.	CASSTDIMTGANVLTF	TGCGCCAGCAGCACGGACATTATGACTGGGGCCAACGTCCTGACTTTC
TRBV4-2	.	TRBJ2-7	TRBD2	CASSQGPLAGVTSSYEQYF	TGTGCCAGCAGCCAAGGACCCCTAGCGGGAGTAACGAGCTCCTACGAGCAGTACTTC
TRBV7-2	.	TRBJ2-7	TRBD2	CASSLGPSGGLYEQYF	TGTGCCAGCAGCTTAGGCCCTAGCGGGGGCCTCTACGAGCAGTACTTC
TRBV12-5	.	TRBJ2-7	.	CASGFPAGPTYEQYF	TGTGCTAGTGGTTTCCCCGCAGGCCCAACCTACGAGCAGTACTTC
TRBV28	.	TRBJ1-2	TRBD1	CASSSGTGGMSGGYTF	TGTGCCAGCAGCTCCGGGACAGGGGGCATGTCGGGCGGCTACACCTTC
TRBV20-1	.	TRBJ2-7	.	CSASSGSSYEQYF	TGCAGTGCTAGTTCAGGCAGCTCCTACGAGCAGTACTTC
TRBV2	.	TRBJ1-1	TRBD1	CASSVALRTGENTEAFF	TGTGCCAGCAGTGTGGCGCTCAGGACAGGGGAGAACACTGAAGCTTTCTTT
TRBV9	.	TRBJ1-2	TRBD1	CASSVTGTGTDYTF	TGTGCCAGCAGCGTCACCGGGACAGGGACGGACTACACCTTC
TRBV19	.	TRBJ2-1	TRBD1	CASSEGQGARNEQFF	TGTGCCAGTTCTGAGGGACAGGGGGCAAGAAATGAGCAGTTCTTC
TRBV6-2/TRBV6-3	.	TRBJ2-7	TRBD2	CASSYSLLAGRPYEQYF	TGTGCCAGCAGTTACTCCCTCCTAGCGGGAAGACCCTACGAGCAGTACTTC
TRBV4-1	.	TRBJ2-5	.	CASSQEEVETQYF	TGCGCCAGCAGCCAGGAAGAGGTAGAGACCCAGTACTTC
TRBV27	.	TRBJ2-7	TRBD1	CASSPGQAYEQYF	TGTGCCAGCAGTCCAGGACAGGCCTACGAGCAGTACTTC
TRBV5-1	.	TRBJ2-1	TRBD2	CASSLGTSDYYEQFF	TGCGCCAGCAGCCTGGGGACTAGCGACTACTATGAGCAGTTCTTC
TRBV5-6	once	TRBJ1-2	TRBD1	CASSLGQGAYGYTF	TGTGCCAGCAGCTTGGGACAGGGGGCGTATGGCTACACCTTC
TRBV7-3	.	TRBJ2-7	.	CASSLGAGNYEQYF	TGTGCCAGCAGCTTAGGGGCGGGAAATTACGAGCAGTACTTC
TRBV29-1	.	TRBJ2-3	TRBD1	CSGRTGDTDTQYF	TGCAGCGGCCGGACAGGAGACACAGATACGCAGTATTTT